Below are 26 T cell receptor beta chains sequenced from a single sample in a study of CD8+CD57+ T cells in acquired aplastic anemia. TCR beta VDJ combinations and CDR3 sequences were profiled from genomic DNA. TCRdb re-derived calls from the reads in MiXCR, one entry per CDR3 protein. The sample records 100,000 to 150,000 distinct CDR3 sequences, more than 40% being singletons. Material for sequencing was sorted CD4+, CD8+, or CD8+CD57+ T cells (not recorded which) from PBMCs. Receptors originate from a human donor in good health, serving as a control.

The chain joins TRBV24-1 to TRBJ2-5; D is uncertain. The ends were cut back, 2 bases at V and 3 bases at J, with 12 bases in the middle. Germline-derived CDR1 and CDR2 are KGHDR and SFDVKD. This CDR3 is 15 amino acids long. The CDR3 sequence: CATSDSRFAEETQYF. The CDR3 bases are TGTGCCACCAGTGATTCGCGCTTTGCCGAAGAGACCCAGTACTTC.

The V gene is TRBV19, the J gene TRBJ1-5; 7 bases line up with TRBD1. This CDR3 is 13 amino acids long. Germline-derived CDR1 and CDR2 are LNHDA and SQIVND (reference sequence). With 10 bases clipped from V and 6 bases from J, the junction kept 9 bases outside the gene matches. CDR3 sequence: CATADRATQPQHF. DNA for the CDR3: TGTGCCACAGCCGACAGGGCCACTCAGCCCCAGCATTTT. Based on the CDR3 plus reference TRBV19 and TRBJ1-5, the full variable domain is DGGITQSPKYLFRKEGQNVTLSCEQNLNHDAMYWYRQDPGQGLRLIYYSQIVNDFQKGDIAEGYSVSREKKESFPLTVTSAQKNPTAFYLCATADRATQPQHFGDGTRLSIL.

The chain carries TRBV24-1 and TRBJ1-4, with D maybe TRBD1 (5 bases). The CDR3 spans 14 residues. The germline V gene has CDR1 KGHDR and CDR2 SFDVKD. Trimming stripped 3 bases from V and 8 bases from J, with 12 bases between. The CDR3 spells CATSDQNGAEKLFF. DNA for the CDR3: TGTGCCACCAGTGATCAAAATGGGGCGGAAAAACTGTTTTTT.

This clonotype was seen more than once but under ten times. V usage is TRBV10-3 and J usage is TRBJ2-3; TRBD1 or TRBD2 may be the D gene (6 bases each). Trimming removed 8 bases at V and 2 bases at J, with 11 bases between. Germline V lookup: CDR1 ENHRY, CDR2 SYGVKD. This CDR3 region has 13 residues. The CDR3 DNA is TGTGCCATCCGAAGGGGGGCCACAGATACGCAGTATTTT. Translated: CAIRRGATDTQYF.

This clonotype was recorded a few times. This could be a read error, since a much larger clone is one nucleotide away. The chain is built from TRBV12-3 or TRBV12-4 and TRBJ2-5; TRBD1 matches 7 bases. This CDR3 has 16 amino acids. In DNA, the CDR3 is TGTGCCAGCAGTGGCCGAGGGGGCCCCAACCAAGTGACCCAGTACTTC. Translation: CASSGRGGPNQVTQYF.

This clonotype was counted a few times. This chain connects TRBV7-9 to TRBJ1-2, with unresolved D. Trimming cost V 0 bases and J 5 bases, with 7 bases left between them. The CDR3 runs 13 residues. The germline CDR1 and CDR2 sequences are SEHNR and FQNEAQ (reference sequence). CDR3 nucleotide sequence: TGTGCCAGCAGCTTAGCCAAGGGTTATGGCTACACCTTC. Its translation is CASSLAKGYGYTF.

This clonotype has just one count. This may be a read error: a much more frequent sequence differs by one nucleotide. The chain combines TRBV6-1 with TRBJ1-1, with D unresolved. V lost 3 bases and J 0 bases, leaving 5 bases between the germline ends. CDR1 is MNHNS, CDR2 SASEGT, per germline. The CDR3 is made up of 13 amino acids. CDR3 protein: CASSDSMNTEAFF. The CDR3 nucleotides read TGTGCCAGCAGTGACAGCATGAACACTGAAGCTTTCTTT.

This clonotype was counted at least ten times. Here the CDR3 DNA reads TGTGCCAGCAGCTTATCGTGGCGGGGGGGTACGGATGAGCAGTTCTTC. Encoded protein: CASSLSWRGGTDEQFF. The rearrangement joins TRBV7-2 to TRBJ2-1; 9 bases fit TRBD2. Germline V gene lookup returns CDR1 SGHTA and CDR2 FQGNSA. CDR3 length: 16 amino acids. After removal of 2 bases from V and 8 bases from J, the junction contained 10 bases not matched to a gene.

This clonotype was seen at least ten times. The CDR3 region is CASSQVCRGQYEQYF. CDR3 DNA sequence: TGTGCCAGCAGCCAAGTGTGCAGGGGTCAGTACGAGCAGTACTTC. V is TRBV3-1 and J is TRBJ2-7, with D maybe TRBD1 (6 bases). Germline CDR1 and CDR2: LGHDT and YNNKEL (reference sequence). This CDR3 has 15 residues. V was pared by 1 base and J by 4 bases, with 14 bases between.

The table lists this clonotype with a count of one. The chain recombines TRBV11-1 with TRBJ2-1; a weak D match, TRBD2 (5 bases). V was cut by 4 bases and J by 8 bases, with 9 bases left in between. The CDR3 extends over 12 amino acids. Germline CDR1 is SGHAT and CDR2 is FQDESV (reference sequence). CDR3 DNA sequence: TGTGCCAGCAGCTCCTCGGAGGATGAGCAGTTCTTC. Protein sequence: CASSSSEDEQFF.

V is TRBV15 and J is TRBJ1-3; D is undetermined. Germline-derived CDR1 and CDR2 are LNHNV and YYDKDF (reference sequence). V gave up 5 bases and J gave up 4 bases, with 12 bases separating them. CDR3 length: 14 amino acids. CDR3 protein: CATSGRLQGNTIYF. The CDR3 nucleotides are TGTGCCACCAGCGGTCGGCTCCAAGGAAACACCATATATTTT.

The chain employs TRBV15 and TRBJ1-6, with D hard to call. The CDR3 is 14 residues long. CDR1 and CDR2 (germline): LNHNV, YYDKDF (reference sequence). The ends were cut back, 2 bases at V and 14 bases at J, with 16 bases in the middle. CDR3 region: CATSRTRDIYTLHF. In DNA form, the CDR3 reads TGTGCCACCAGCAGAACCCGGGATATCTACACCCTCCACTTT.

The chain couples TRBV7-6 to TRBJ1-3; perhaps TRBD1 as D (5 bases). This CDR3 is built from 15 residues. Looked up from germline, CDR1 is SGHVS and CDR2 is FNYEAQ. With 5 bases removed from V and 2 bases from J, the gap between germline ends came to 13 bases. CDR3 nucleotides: TGTGCCAGCAGCCCTGACAGTTCTGCTGGAAACACCATATATTTT. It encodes CASSPDSSAGNTIYF.

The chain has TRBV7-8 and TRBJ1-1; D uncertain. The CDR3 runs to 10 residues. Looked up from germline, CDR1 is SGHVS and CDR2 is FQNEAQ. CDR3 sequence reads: CSHPFDEAFF. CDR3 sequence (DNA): TGTAGCCACCCTTTCGATGAAGCTTTCTTT.

The DNA of the CDR3 is TGTGCCAGCAGCTTGGACAGCCAAACAGATACGCAGTATTTT. Protein: CASSLDSQTDTQYF. V usage is TRBV7-9 and J usage is TRBJ2-3; D is possibly TRBD1 (6 bases). This CDR3 is 14 amino acids long. Per germline, CDR1 SEHNR and CDR2 FQNEAQ (reference sequence). The V end lost 3 bases, the J end lost 3 bases, and 10 bases lay between the germline ends.

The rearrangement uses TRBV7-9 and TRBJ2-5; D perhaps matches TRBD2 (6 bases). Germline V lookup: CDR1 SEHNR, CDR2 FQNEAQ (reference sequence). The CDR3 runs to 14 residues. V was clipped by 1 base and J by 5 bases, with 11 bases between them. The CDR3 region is CASSLGVGGETQYF. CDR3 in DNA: TGTGCCAGCAGCTTAGGGGTAGGAGGGGAGACCCAGTACTTC.

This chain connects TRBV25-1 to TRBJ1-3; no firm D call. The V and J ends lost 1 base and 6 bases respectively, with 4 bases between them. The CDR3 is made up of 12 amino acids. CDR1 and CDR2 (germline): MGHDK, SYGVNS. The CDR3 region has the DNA TGTGCCAGCAGTGAATCCGTAAACACCATATATTTT. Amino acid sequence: CASSESVNTIYF.

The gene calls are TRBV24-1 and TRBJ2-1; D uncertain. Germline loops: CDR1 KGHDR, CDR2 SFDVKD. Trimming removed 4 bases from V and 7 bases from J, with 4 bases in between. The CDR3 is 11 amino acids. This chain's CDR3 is CATSDRNEQFF. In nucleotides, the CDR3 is TGTGCCACCAGTGACCGGAATGAGCAGTTCTTC.

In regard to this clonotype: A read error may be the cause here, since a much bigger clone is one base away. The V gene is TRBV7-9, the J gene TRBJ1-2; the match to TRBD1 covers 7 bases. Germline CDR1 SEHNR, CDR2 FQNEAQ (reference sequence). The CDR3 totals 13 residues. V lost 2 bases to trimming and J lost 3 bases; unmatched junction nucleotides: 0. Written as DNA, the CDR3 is TGTGCCAGCAGCTTACAGGGGGACTATGGCTACACCTTC. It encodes CASSLQGDYGYTF.

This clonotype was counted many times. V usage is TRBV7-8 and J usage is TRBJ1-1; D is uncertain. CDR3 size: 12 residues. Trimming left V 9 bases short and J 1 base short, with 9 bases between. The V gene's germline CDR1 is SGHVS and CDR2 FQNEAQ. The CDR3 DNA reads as TGTGCCAGTTCTCAAGGGAACACTGAAGCTTTCTTT. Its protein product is CASSQGNTEAFF.

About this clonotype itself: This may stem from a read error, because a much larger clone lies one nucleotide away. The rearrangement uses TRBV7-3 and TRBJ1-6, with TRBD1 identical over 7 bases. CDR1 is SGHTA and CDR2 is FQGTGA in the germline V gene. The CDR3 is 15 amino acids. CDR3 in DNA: TGTGCCAGCAGCTTGGTAAGGGGGCGTAATTCACCCTTCCACTTT. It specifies CASSLVRGRNSPFHF.

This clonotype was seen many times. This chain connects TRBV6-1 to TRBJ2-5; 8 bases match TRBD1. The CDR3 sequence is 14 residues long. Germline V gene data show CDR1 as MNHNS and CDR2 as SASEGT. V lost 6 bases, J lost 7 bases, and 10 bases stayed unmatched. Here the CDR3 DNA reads TGTGCCAGCAGGCCCGGGACAGGCAGAGGGACCCAGTACTTC. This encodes CASRPGTGRGTQYF.

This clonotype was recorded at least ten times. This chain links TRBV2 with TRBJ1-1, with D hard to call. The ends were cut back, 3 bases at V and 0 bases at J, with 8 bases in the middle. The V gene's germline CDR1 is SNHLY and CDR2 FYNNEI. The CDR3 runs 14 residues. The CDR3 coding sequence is TGTGCCAGCAGTGATAGGGTAATGAACACTGAAGCTTTCTTT. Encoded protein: CASSDRVMNTEAFF.

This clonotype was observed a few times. As DNA, the CDR3 is TGTGCCAGCAGCTCCCAGAGGACACCCCAAGAGACCCAGTACTTC. Translation: CASSSQRTPQETQYF. The chain links TRBV7-6 to TRBJ2-5; perhaps TRBD1 as D (5 bases). V was clipped by 4 bases and J by 1 base, with 13 bases between them. Germline CDR1 and CDR2: SGHVS and FNYEAQ. This CDR3 contains 15 residues. The variable domain in full, with the rest retrieved from reference TRBV7-6 and TRBJ2-5, is GAGVSQSPRYKVTKRGQDVALRCDPISGHVSLYWYRQALGQGPEFLTYFNYEAQQDKSGLPNDRFSAERPEGSISTLTIQRTEQRDSAMYRCASSSQRTPQETQYFGPGTRLLVL.

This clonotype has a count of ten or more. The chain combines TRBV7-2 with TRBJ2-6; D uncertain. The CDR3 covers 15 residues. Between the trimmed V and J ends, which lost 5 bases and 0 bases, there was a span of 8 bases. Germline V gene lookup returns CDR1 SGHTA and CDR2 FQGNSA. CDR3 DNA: TGTGCCAGCAGCCTATTGGGCTCTGGGGCCAACGTCCTGACTTTC. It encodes CASSLLGSGANVLTF. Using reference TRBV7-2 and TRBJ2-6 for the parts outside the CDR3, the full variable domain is GAGVSQSPSNKVTEKGKDVELRCDPISGHTALYWYRQSLGQGLEFLIYFQGNSAPDKSGLPSDRFSAERTGGSVSTLTIQRTQQEDSAVYLCASSLLGSGANVLTFGAGSRLTVL.

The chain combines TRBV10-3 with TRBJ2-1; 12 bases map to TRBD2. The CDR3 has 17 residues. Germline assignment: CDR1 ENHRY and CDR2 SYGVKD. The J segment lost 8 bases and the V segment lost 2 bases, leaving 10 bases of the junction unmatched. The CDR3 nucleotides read TGTGCCATCAGTGAGACCTTGACTAGCGGGAGTAAGGATGAGCAGTTCTTC. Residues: CAISETLTSGSKDEQFF.